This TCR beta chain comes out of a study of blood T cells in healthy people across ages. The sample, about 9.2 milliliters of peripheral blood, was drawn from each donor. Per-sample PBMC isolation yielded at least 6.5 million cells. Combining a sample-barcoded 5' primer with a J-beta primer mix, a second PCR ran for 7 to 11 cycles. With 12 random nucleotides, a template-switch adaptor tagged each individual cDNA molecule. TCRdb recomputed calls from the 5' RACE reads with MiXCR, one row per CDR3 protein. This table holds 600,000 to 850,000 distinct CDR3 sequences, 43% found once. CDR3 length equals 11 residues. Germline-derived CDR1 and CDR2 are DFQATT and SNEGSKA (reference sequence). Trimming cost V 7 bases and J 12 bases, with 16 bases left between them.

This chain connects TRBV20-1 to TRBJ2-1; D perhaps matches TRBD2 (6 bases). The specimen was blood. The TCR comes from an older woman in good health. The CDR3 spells CSEAGPTGQFF. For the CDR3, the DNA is TGCAGTGAGGCGGGACCCACGGGGCAGTTCTTC.